This TCR beta chain was identified in a study of CD8 T cells in Susac syndrome. RNA amounts of about 0.5 to 1 ug underwent reverse transcription with random hexamers. TCRdb re-analysed the immunoSEQ multiplex PCR reads in MiXCR, keeping a single row per CDR3 protein. The table lists around 80,000 distinct CDR3 sequences, about 91% of them singletons. There are 14 residues in the CDR3. The V gene's germline CDR1 is SGDLS and CDR2 YYNGEE. V trimming: 3 bases; J trimming: 4 bases; junction bases outside the gene matches: 5. This clonotype is classed as medium-sized (0.01 to 0.1%). Sequenced: CD8+ T cells from PBMCs. The clonotype was recovered from a human donor with multiple sclerosis. The chain links TRBV9 to TRBJ2-5; the match to TRBD1 covers 8 bases. The CDR3, as DNA: TGTGCCAGCAGCGGTGGGACAGGAAGAGAGACCCAGTACTTC. Translating it yields CASSGGTGRETQYF. The whole variable domain, remainder taken from reference TRBV9 and TRBJ2-5, is DSGVTQTPKHLITATGQRVTLRCSPRSGDLSVYWYQQSLDQGLQFLIQYYNGEERAKGNILERFSAQQFPDLHSELNLSSLELGDSALYFCASSGGTGRETQYFGPGTRLLVL.